Below, one TCR beta chain is given with its context. This record belongs to a study of T cell repertoires in cytomegalovirus infection. V was cut by 6 bases and J by 4 bases, with 15 bases left in between. CDR1 is MDHEN and CDR2 is SYDVKM in the germline V gene. This CDR3 contains 14 residues. TCRdb re-called the reads with MiXCR, one entry per CDR3 protein. The table includes approximately 180,000 distinct CDR3 sequences, 8.5% to 10% detected once. The V and J genes are TRBV28 and TRBJ1-2; tentative D call: TRBD1 (5 bases). Specimen: PBMCs. This sequence was found in a human donor in good health (CMV status not recorded). Some clones in this sample may be carry-over from other donors' samples. Written as DNA, the CDR3 is TGTGCCAGCAGGGGGGGGGGAGGGAGCTATGGCTACACCTTC. It is translated as CASRGGGGSYGYTF.